Listed here are 18 T cell receptor beta chains from one sample, sequenced in a study of cytotoxic CD8 clonotypes in ibrutinib-treated CLL. Clones were sequenced by immunoSEQ multiplex PCR, and TCRdb holds only the in-frame ones, with some missing. The table records 150,000 or so clones, about 70% of them present only once. The specimen comprised PBMCs, sampled after 24 months of ibrutinib treatment. The receptors were gathered from a human donor with chronic lymphocytic leukemia.

CDR3 DNA sequence: TGTGCCAGCTCACCCCACACTAGCGGGGGGCGGGATACGCAGTATTTT. This sequence encodes CASSPHTSGGRDTQYF. This chain uses TRBV18 with TRBJ2-3; 12 bases line up with TRBD2. V lost 3 bases and J lost 6; bases outside the gene matches: 7. The CDR3 runs to 16 residues. Per germline, CDR1 KGHSH and CDR2 LQKENI.

J is TRBJ1-1 and V is TRBV9, with 8 positions matching TRBD1. V gave up 4 bases and J gave up 3 bases; unmatched junction bases: 8. Germline V gene lookup returns CDR1 SGDLS and CDR2 YYNGEE. CDR3 length: 15 residues. CDR3 sequence reads: CASSPHRGVDTEAFF. CDR3 nucleotides: TGTGCCAGCAGCCCCCACAGGGGGGTGGACACTGAAGCTTTCTTT.

V and J are TRBV7-2 and TRBJ2-5, with TRBD1 identical over 8 bases. The CDR3 has 14 amino acids. V trimming: 3 bases; J trimming: 5 bases; junction bases outside the gene matches: 5. Germline V gene lookup returns CDR1 SGHTA and CDR2 FQGNSA. CDR3 amino acids: CASSLRQGTETQYF. The CDR3 nucleotides read TGTGCCAGCAGCTTGAGACAGGGGACGGAGACCCAGTACTTC.

This clone was recorded a few times. This rearrangement joins TRBV5-1 to TRBJ1-1, with D unresolved. Germline V gene data show CDR1 as SGHRS and CDR2 as YFSETQ. There are 17 residues in the CDR3. The germline V and J ends were trimmed by 0 bases and 0 bases, with 15 bases remaining between them. CDR3 coding DNA: TGCGCCAGCAGCTTGGAGGGCAGGTACACCGTGAACACTGAAGCTTTCTTT. Its protein is CASSLEGRYTVNTEAFF.

This chain connects TRBV5-1 to TRBJ1-2; D unresolved. The germline V and J ends were trimmed by 4 bases and 5 bases, with 21 bases remaining between them. This CDR3 is 16 amino acids long. The V gene's germline CDR1 is SGHRS and CDR2 YFSETQ. The CDR3 spells CASSLSLGLDLYGYTF. Written as DNA, the CDR3 is TGCGCCAGCAGCCTGAGCCTGGGCCTCGATCTTTATGGCTACACCTTC.

The rearrangement links TRBV5-6 to TRBJ2-7; no reliable D call. Trimming removed 0 bases at V and 2 bases at J, with 6 bases between. From germline, CDR1 is SGHDT and CDR2 YYEEEE. The CDR3 runs to 13 residues. The CDR3 DNA is TGTGCCAGCAGCTTGGTGGGTCCCTACGAGCAGTACTTC. Its protein product is CASSLVGPYEQYF. The entire variable domain, with the rest obtained from reference TRBV5-6 and TRBJ2-7, is as follows: DAGVTQSPTHLIKTRGQQVTLRCSPKSGHDTVSWYQQALGQGPQFIFQYYEEEERQRGNFPDRFSGHQFPNYSSELNVNALLLGDSALYLCASSLVGPYEQYFGPGTRLTVT.

CDR3 sequence: CASSWGGGEQFF. The CDR3 DNA follows: TGTGCCAGTAGTTGGGGAGGAGGCGAGCAGTTCTTC. V usage is TRBV19 and J usage is TRBJ2-1; a weak D match, TRBD2 (6 bases). V lost 5 bases, J lost 10 bases, and 12 bases lay in between. The germline gives CDR1 LNHDA, CDR2 SQIVND (reference sequence). The CDR3 runs to 12 residues.

V usage is TRBV11-2 and J usage is TRBJ1-4; a possible D gene is TRBD1 (5 bases). V was clipped by 1 base and J by 3 bases, with 12 bases between them. The CDR3 covers 16 residues. CDR1 SGHAT and CDR2 FQNNGV come from the germline V gene. The CDR3 loop reads CASSLVGGVPNEKLFF. CDR3 in DNA: TGTGCCAGCAGCTTAGTAGGAGGGGTCCCTAATGAAAAACTGTTTTTT.

This chain uses TRBV28 with TRBJ2-1, with D unclear. CDR3 size: 14 residues. Trimming removed 0 bases from V and 5 bases from J, with 8 bases in between. Looked up from germline, CDR1 is MDHEN and CDR2 is SYDVKM. The CDR3 DNA follows: TGTGCCAGCAGTTTATGGGTGCAACACAATGAGCAGTTCTTC. Protein: CASSLWVQHNEQFF.

The chain combines TRBV11-1 with TRBJ1-1; D call uncertain. The CDR3 is made up of 15 amino acids. V lost 1 base to trimming and J lost 11 bases, with 20 bases between them. Germline V gene lookup returns CDR1 SGHAT and CDR2 FQDESV (reference sequence). The CDR3 DNA reads as TGTGCCAGCAGCTTAGGAGCCAAGAGTAAGGCGGGGGCTTTCTTT. It encodes CASSLGAKSKAGAFF.

This clone has more than one count but fewer than ten. V is TRBV5-4 and J is TRBJ1-5; D might be TRBD1 (5 bases). V lost 9 bases, J lost 1 base, and 14 bases lay in between. The CDR3 runs to 14 residues. Germline V gene data show CDR1 as SGHNT and CDR2 as YYREEE (reference sequence). For the CDR3, the DNA is TGTGCCACCTCGTGGGGGGGGAGCAATCAGCCCCAGCATTTT. Its protein is CATSWGGSNQPQHF.

V is TRBV30 and J is TRBJ1-5, with 9 bases identical to TRBD1. The V and J ends lost 3 bases and 3 bases, in that order; junction bases with no gene match: 6. Germline CDR1 and CDR2: GTSNPN and SVGIG (reference sequence). The CDR3 sequence is 15 residues long. This CDR3 reads CAWSPGTGPNQPQHF. CDR3 coding DNA: TGTGCCTGGAGCCCCGGGACAGGGCCCAATCAGCCCCAGCATTTT.

The chain joins TRBV13 to TRBJ2-3, with D unclear. CDR1 and CDR2 (germline): PRHDT, FYEKMQ (reference sequence). Trimming took off 3 bases at V and 2 bases at J, with 12 bases between the two ends. CDR3 length equals 15 residues. As DNA, the CDR3 is TGTGCCAGCAGCTTGCGGCTAGACCCCACAGATACGCAGTATTTT. Its translation is CASSLRLDPTDTQYF.

The chain recombines TRBV9 with TRBJ1-3; perhaps TRBD1 as D (5 bases). Between the trimmed V and J ends, which lost 0 bases and 0 bases, there was a span of 13 bases. The CDR3 sequence is 17 residues long. Germline lookup yields CDR1 SGDLS and CDR2 YYNGEE. The CDR3 coding sequence is TGTGCCAGCAGCGTAGGGGGACTTCCGAGCTCTGGAAACACCATATATTTT. It encodes CASSVGGLPSSGNTIYF.

This CDR3 is CASSLGQLYEQYF. The CDR3 nucleotides are TGTGCCAGCAGCTTAGGGCAGCTGTACGAGCAGTACTTC. The rearrangement joins TRBV11-2 to TRBJ2-7, with D uncertain. V shed 1 base and J shed 4 bases, with 8 bases lying between them. There are 13 residues in the CDR3. Germline CDR1 reads SGHAT; CDR2 reads FQNNGV.

The chain links TRBV5-1 to TRBJ2-6; D might be TRBD1 or TRBD2, each matching 6 bases. Trimming removed 0 bases from V and 5 bases from J, with 21 bases in between. Germline-derived CDR1 and CDR2 are SGHRS and YFSETQ. This CDR3 region has 19 residues. The CDR3 reads CASSLEAQGGLGRANVLTF. The CDR3 coding sequence is TGCGCCAGCAGCTTGGAGGCCCAAGGGGGACTCGGGAGGGCCAACGTCCTGACTTTC.

This chain links TRBV27 with TRBJ2-7, with D possibly being TRBD2 (5 bases). V shed 1 base and J shed 5 bases, with 9 bases lying between them. CDR1 and CDR2 from the germline V gene are MNHEY and SMNVEV (reference sequence). The CDR3 has 13 residues. CDR3 sequence: CASSLFWEHEQYF. CDR3 DNA sequence: TGTGCCAGCAGTTTATTCTGGGAGCACGAGCAGTACTTC.

This rearrangement joins TRBV2 to TRBJ1-1; D is unresolved. CDR3 length equals 14 residues. V was clipped by 7 bases and J by 0 bases, with 12 bases between them. CDR1 and CDR2 from the germline V gene are SNHLY and FYNNEI. DNA for the CDR3: TGTGCCAGCACCCCGGGCAGTCTGAACACTGAAGCTTTCTTT. The encoded protein is CASTPGSLNTEAFF.